The sequence of this T cell receptor beta chain was determined in a study of PD-L1 blockade in urothelial cancer. Time point described: peripheral blood 6 weeks after treatment start. Germline lookup yields CDR1 MGHDK and CDR2 SYGVNS. This CDR3 is 13 amino acids long. V shed 4 bases and J shed 7 bases, with 10 bases lying between them. Assay used: immunoSEQ multiplex PCR; TCRdb lists only in-frame clones, some missing. The sample lists about 41,000 clones, 85% occurring once. This chain connects TRBV25-1 to TRBJ1-4, with D perhaps TRBD1 (6 bases). The specimen was PBMCs, collected around atezolizumab (anti-PD-L1) treatment. The sequence was obtained from a man in his 70s with urothelial cancer. The CDR3 loop reads CASSAQGGEKLFF. The CDR3 DNA reads TGTGCCAGCAGTGCACAGGGTGGTGAAAAACTGTTTTTT.